Below, 28 T cell receptor beta chains from the same sample are listed, as sequenced in a study of blood T cell repertoires in COVID-19. Profiling relied on immunoSEQ multiplex PCR, and the TCRdb table lists in-frame clones only, not all of them. The sample includes about 150,000 clones, about 88% of them seen just once. The sample consisted of PBMCs or T cells enriched from blood (not recorded which). These receptor sequences come from a man aged 50 or older who had recovered from COVID-19.

Comment on this clone: Other DNA sequences from this sample encode an identical CDR3 as well. The rearrangement joins TRBV6-5 to TRBJ1-1; tentatively, D is TRBD1 (6 bases). The CDR3 contains 14 residues. V was trimmed by 6 bases and J by 0 bases, leaving 11 bases between them. Germline V gives CDR1 MNHEY, CDR2 SVGAGI. The CDR3 region is CASRKQGMNTEAFF. As DNA, the CDR3 is TGTGCCAGCAGGAAACAGGGAATGAACACTGAAGCTTTCTTT.

This chain connects TRBV6-5 to TRBJ1-1, with TRBD1 matching over 7 bases. This CDR3 is built from 13 residues. Germline CDR1 and CDR2: MNHEY and SVGAGI. J gave up 9 bases and V 6 bases, and 10 bases lay outside the gene matches. In nucleotides, the CDR3 is TGTGCCAGCAGATCACCGGGACAGTCTAAAGCTTTCTTT. Protein: CASRSPGQSKAFF.

The gene calls are TRBV7-8 and TRBJ1-4; possible D gene TRBD1, 5 bases. The V end was cut by 1 base, the J end by 1 base, with 7 bases between. This CDR3 contains 15 residues. The germline V gene encodes CDR1 SGHVS and CDR2 FQNEAQ. The CDR3: CASSLGQRTNEKLFF. Written as DNA, the CDR3 is TGTGCCAGCAGCTTAGGACAGAGAACTAATGAAAAACTGTTTTTT.

The chain employs TRBV30 and TRBJ1-1; D is possibly TRBD1 (5 bases). The CDR3 extends over 13 amino acids. Germline V lookup: CDR1 GTSNPN, CDR2 SVGIG (reference sequence). The V and J ends lost 0 bases and 7 bases respectively, with 12 bases between them. CDR3 DNA sequence: TGTGCCTGGAGTGTTCCCAGGGTTATTGAAGCTTTCTTT. It translates to CAWSVPRVIEAFF.

This chain uses TRBV5-1 with TRBJ2-4; tentatively, D is TRBD1 (5 bases). CDR1 is SGHRS, CDR2 YFSETQ, per germline. This CDR3 region has 15 residues. V lost 3 bases and J lost 0, with 10 bases in between. In DNA, the CDR3 is TGCGCCAGCAGCTCGTCACAGGAAGCCAAAAACATTCAGTACTTC. It yields the protein CASSSSQEAKNIQYF.

The chain joins TRBV11-3 to TRBJ2-7; possible D gene TRBD1, 6 bases. Germline V lookup: CDR1 SGHNT, CDR2 YENEEA. With 4 bases removed from V and 12 bases from J, the gap between germline ends came to 16 bases. The CDR3 extends over 12 amino acids. In DNA, the CDR3 is TGTGCCAGCAGCTCTACAGGGCTTGTGCGGTACTTC. Residues: CASSSTGLVRYF. Full variable domain (rest looked up from reference TRBV11-3 and TRBJ2-7): EAGVVQSPRYKIIEKKQPVAFWCNPISGHNTLYWYLQNLGQGPELLIRYENEEAVDDSQLPKDRFSAERLKGVDSTLKIQPAELGDSAVYLCASSSTGLVRYFGPGTRLTVT.

V usage is TRBV24-1 and J usage is TRBJ2-1, with D perhaps TRBD2 (5 bases). From germline, CDR1 is KGHDR and CDR2 SFDVKD. This CDR3 has 10 amino acids. Trimming left V 9 bases short and J 15 bases short, with 14 bases between. The CDR3, as DNA: TGTGCCACCCTCCGGGTCCGGGGGTTCTTC. Protein sequence: CATLRVRGFF.

This chain uses TRBV6-5 with TRBJ1-5, with 9 bases identical to TRBD1. This CDR3 is built from 15 residues. V was clipped by 4 bases and J by 0 bases; unmatched bases: 1. Per the germline V gene, CDR1 is MNHEY and CDR2 is SVGAGI. The CDR3 region is CASSSDRGSNQPQHF. CDR3 bases: TGTGCCAGCAGTTCGGACAGGGGTAGCAATCAGCCCCAGCATTTT.

The chain links TRBV5-8 to TRBJ2-7; perhaps TRBD1 as D (6 bases). Germline CDR1 and CDR2: SGHTS and YDEGEE. V was cut by 1 base and J by 1 base, with 9 bases left in between. The CDR3 spans 14 residues. For the CDR3, the DNA is TGTGCCAGCAGCTTGCAACAGGGATCCTACGAGCAGTACTTC. It codes for CASSLQQGSYEQYF.

The rearrangement links TRBV18 to TRBJ2-4, with 7 bases that match TRBD2. CDR3 length: 16 residues. Germline loops: CDR1 KGHSH, CDR2 LQKENI. The ends lost 5 bases at V and 5 bases at J; junction bases unmatched: 12. CDR3 region: CASSSRTSNGENIQYF. The CDR3 nucleotides are TGTGCCAGCTCATCACGGACTAGTAATGGGGAAAACATTCAGTACTTC.

Comment on this clone: In the same sample, other DNA sequences code for this CDR3. V and J are TRBV24-1 and TRBJ2-5, with 9 positions matching TRBD2. Germline V lookup: CDR1 KGHDR, CDR2 SFDVKD. The CDR3 runs 18 residues. Trimming removed 2 bases from V and 1 base from J; junction bases left unmatched: 10. The CDR3 coding sequence is TGTGCCACCAGTGATTCTAGATTAGCGGGGGCGACCCAAGAGACCCAGTACTTC. As protein: CATSDSRLAGATQETQYF.

This clone was found many times. CDR3 protein: CASSQRDKVRFEELFF. CDR3 in DNA: TGCGCCAGCAGCCAACGGGACAAGGTCCGTTTTGAGGAGCTGTTTTTT. This chain uses TRBV4-1 with TRBJ2-2, with D perhaps TRBD1 (6 bases). This CDR3 has 16 amino acids. The germline gives CDR1 MGHRA, CDR2 YSYEKL. V lost 2 bases to trimming and J lost 10 bases, with 20 bases between them.

The chain couples TRBV2 to TRBJ2-3, with 9 bases aligning to TRBD1. The CDR3 runs 18 residues. Losses at the gene ends were 0 bases for V and 0 bases for J; bases not matched to a gene: 7. Germline V gives CDR1 SNHLY, CDR2 FYNNEI. The CDR3 bases are TGTGCCAGCAGTGAAGCGGCACAGGGGGCTTTTAGCACAGATACGCAGTATTTT. Translated, it gives CASSEAAQGAFSTDTQYF.

The rearrangement joins TRBV4-2 to TRBJ1-6; D unresolved. Germline loops: CDR1 LGHNA, CDR2 YNFKEQ. With 0 bases removed from V and 7 bases from J, the gap between germline ends came to 4 bases. CDR3 size: 13 residues. The CDR3 DNA reads TGTGCCAGCAGCCAAGACTCGAATTCACCCCTCCACTTT. This gives the protein CASSQDSNSPLHF.

The chain recombines TRBV7-6 with TRBJ2-7, with 9 bases identical to TRBD1. From germline, CDR1 is SGHVS and CDR2 FNYEAQ. Unmatched junction bases numbered 5, after V lost 0 bases and J lost 5 bases. The CDR3 covers 15 residues. The CDR3 is CASSLAGTGRNEQYF. The CDR3, as DNA: TGTGCCAGCAGCTTAGCCGGGACAGGGAGGAACGAGCAGTACTTC.

The CDR3 reads CASSSDRYQPQHF. CDR3 sequence (DNA): TGTGCCAGCAGTTCCGACAGATATCAGCCCCAGCATTTT. The chain recombines TRBV6-5 with TRBJ1-5; D might be TRBD1 (5 bases). Germline CDR1 reads MNHEY; CDR2 reads SVGAGI. The CDR3 runs 13 residues. Deletions cut 4 bases from V and 5 bases from J, with 9 bases between.

The chain has TRBV7-6 and TRBJ2-1, with 7 bases matching TRBD1. CDR1 is SGHVS, CDR2 FNYEAQ, per germline. V was pared by 2 bases and J by 3 bases, with 25 bases of the junction left unmatched. CDR3 length equals 22 residues. This CDR3 reads CASSLSLTSGQNLRTIYNEQFF. CDR3 nucleotide sequence: TGTGCCAGCAGCTTATCACTCACATCGGGACAGAACCTAAGAACAATCTACAATGAGCAGTTCTTC.

The sample holds one count of this clone. This rearrangement joins TRBV7-9 to TRBJ2-3; unclear D gene. CDR3 length equals 14 residues. In germline, CDR1 is SEHNR, CDR2 FQNEAQ (reference sequence). Deletions cut 3 bases from V and 4 bases from J, with 11 bases between. This CDR3 reads CASSFHRSPDTQYF. CDR3 DNA: TGTGCCAGCAGCTTTCATCGGAGTCCAGATACGCAGTATTTT.

V and J are TRBV18 and TRBJ2-7; 7 bases are a match to TRBD1. The CDR3 loop spans 16 amino acids. The trim removed 4 bases at V and 0 bases at J, leaving 9 bases unmatched. The germline V gene encodes CDR1 KGHSH and CDR2 LQKENI. The CDR3: CASSRTGTEISYEQYF. The CDR3 coding sequence is TGTGCCAGCTCACGGACCGGGACAGAGATCTCCTACGAGCAGTACTTC.

The gene calls are TRBV6-1 and TRBJ2-2, with TRBD2 as a possible D gene (6 bases). This CDR3 has 13 amino acids. The V and J ends lost 6 bases and 2 bases respectively, with 7 bases between them. The germline V gene has CDR1 MNHNS and CDR2 SASEGT. CDR3 sequence: CASSGGNTGELFF. The CDR3 nucleotides are TGTGCCAGCAGCGGGGGTAACACCGGGGAGCTGTTTTTT.

The V gene is TRBV3-1 (or the pseudogene TRBV3-2), the J gene TRBJ2-5; TRBD2 agrees at 13 bases. The V gene end was trimmed by 0 bases and the J gene end by 2 bases; junction bases not matched to a gene: 3. The V gene's germline CDR1 is LGHDT and CDR2 YNNKEL (reference sequence). This CDR3 region has 17 residues. The CDR3 loop reads CASSQEEGLAGQETQYF. The CDR3, as DNA: TGTGCCAGCAGCCAAGAGGAGGGACTAGCGGGACAAGAGACCCAGTACTTC.

The CDR3 reads CASSAGQFYGYTF. CDR3 nucleotide sequence: TGTGCCAGCAGCGCTGGACAATTCTATGGCTACACCTTC. The chain joins TRBV14 to TRBJ1-2; D is possibly TRBD1 (5 bases). V was shortened by 5 bases and J by 4 bases, with 11 bases between the two germline ends. The CDR3 length is 13 residues. The germline CDR1 and CDR2 sequences are SGHDN and FVKESK.

The chain has TRBV2 and TRBJ2-3, with D maybe TRBD1 (6 bases). Germline assignment: CDR1 SNHLY and CDR2 FYNNEI. This CDR3 is built from 14 residues. Trimming stripped 3 bases from V and 0 bases from J, with 7 bases between. The CDR3 region is CASSDDRSTDTQYF. CDR3 nucleotide sequence: TGTGCCAGCAGTGACGACAGGAGCACAGATACGCAGTATTTT. The whole variable domain, remainder taken from reference TRBV2 and TRBJ2-3, is EPEVTQTPSHQVTQMGQEVILRCVPISNHLYFYWYRQILGQKVEFLVSFYNNEISEKSEIFDDQFSVERPDGSNFTLKIRSTKLEDSAMYFCASSDDRSTDTQYFGPGTRLTVL.

The J gene is TRBJ2-3, the V gene TRBV5-1; 8 positions agree with TRBD1. The CDR3 sequence is 16 residues long. V trimming: 0 bases; J trimming: 3 bases; junction bases outside the gene matches: 6. CDR1 and CDR2 (germline): SGHRS, YFSETQ. The CDR3 here is CASSLARTGTTDTQYF. CDR3 DNA: TGCGCCAGCAGCTTGGCAAGGACAGGGACGACAGATACGCAGTATTTT.

This chain connects TRBV2 to TRBJ2-1; 7 bases align to TRBD1. In germline, CDR1 is SNHLY, CDR2 FYNNEI. V gave up 2 bases and J gave up 2 bases; unmatched junction bases: 3. The CDR3 is 15 amino acids. CDR3 in amino acids: CASSEIGQAYNEQFF. The DNA of the CDR3 is TGTGCCAGCAGTGAAATCGGACAGGCCTACAATGAGCAGTTCTTC.

The genes are TRBV12-5 and TRBJ2-3; tentative D call: TRBD2 (6 bases). Trimming shortened V by 1 base and J by 2 bases, and 22 bases separated the two germline ends. Germline V gene data show CDR1 as LGHNT and CDR2 as FRNRAP. The CDR3 has 19 amino acids. The CDR3 DNA is TGTGCTAGTGGTTTGGCCCCCCTCCCTCTAGCGCCCGTCACAGATACGCAGTATTTT. Translating gives CASGLAPLPLAPVTDTQYF.

The chain carries TRBV7-2 and TRBJ2-3; possible D gene TRBD1, 6 bases. CDR1 SGHTA and CDR2 FQGNSA come from the germline V gene. The CDR3 contains 14 residues. Trimming pared 8 bases from V and 0 bases from J, leaving 12 bases between. The CDR3 coding sequence is TGTGCCAGCCGGTGGGGGCCAAGCACAGATACGCAGTATTTT. It encodes CASRWGPSTDTQYF.

The V call is TRBV6-1, the J call TRBJ2-3; a weak D match, TRBD2 (6 bases). The CDR3 contains 15 residues. Germline V gives CDR1 MNHNS, CDR2 SASEGT. The V end was cut by 3 bases, the J end by 3 bases, with 13 bases between. The CDR3 DNA reads TGTGCCAGCAGTGAGGAGGCCGGGAGAACAGATACGCAGTATTTT. Translation gives CASSEEAGRTDTQYF.